The 31 T cell receptor beta chains below come from one sample, sequenced in a study of shared clonotypes between healthy human individuals. Positive CCR7 selection of CD45RO-negative cells yielded the naive CD8 cells, and terminally differentiated effector memory CD45RA+ cells were excluded. This table comes from immunoSEQ multiplex PCR, and its TCRdb copy is limited to in-frame clones, with some not included. The data contain about 2 million clones, about 95% of them singletons. Material for sequencing was naive CD8+ T cells sorted from blood. Every receptor here comes from a young man in good health.

This chain joins TRBV9 and TRBJ2-1; the D gene could be TRBD1 or TRBD2 (5 bases each). This CDR3 has 17 residues. Germline V gene data show CDR1 as SGDLS and CDR2 as YYNGEE. Trimming took 0 bases from V and 1 from J, leaving 14 bases between them. CDR3 in DNA: TGTGCCAGCAGCGTAGGTCCGGGGACCTTATCCTACAATGAGCAGTTCTTC. Amino acids: CASSVGPGTLSYNEQFF.

This clone was seen a single time. CDR3 sequence reads: CAWSRDIVPLEAFF. The CDR3 bases are TGTGCCTGGAGCAGGGATATCGTCCCGTTAGAAGCTTTCTTT. The V gene is TRBV30, the J gene TRBJ1-1; D is perhaps TRBD1 (5 bases). This CDR3 spans 14 amino acids. V was clipped by 3 bases and J by 8 bases, with 19 bases between them. CDR1 and CDR2 (germline): GTSNPN, SVGIG (reference sequence).

The chain uses TRBV6-5 and TRBJ1-6, with a possible D match to TRBD1 (5 bases). The CDR3 extends over 14 amino acids. V shed 2 bases and J shed 3 bases, with 5 bases lying between them. Germline lookup yields CDR1 MNHEY and CDR2 SVGAGI. For the CDR3, the DNA is TGTGCCAGCAGTTACGACAGCTATAATTCACCCCTCCACTTT. It specifies CASSYDSYNSPLHF.

The chain couples TRBV4-1 to TRBJ1-1, with TRBD1 matching 9 bases. Per the germline V gene, CDR1 is MGHRA and CDR2 is YSYEKL. The CDR3 covers 15 residues. V was clipped by 3 bases and J by 4 bases; unmatched bases: 6. For the CDR3, the DNA is TGCGCCAGCAGCCATGGACAGGGGATCTTCACTGAAGCTTTCTTT. Its translation is CASSHGQGIFTEAFF.

Here the CDR3 reads CASSFAGGEDTQYF. CDR3 DNA sequence: TGTGCCAGCAGCTTCGCGGGAGGAGAAGATACGCAGTATTTT. This chain joins TRBV5-4 and TRBJ2-3; 8 bases match TRBD2. Per germline, CDR1 SGHNT and CDR2 YYREEE (reference sequence). The V gene end was trimmed by 2 bases and the J gene end by 5 bases; junction bases not matched to a gene: 4. This CDR3 region has 14 residues.

V gene TRBV5-1 combines with J gene TRBJ2-5, with D possibly matching TRBD1 (5 bases). V shed 0 bases and J shed 2 bases, with 8 bases lying between them. CDR1 and CDR2 from the germline V gene are SGHRS and YFSETQ. CDR3 size: 14 residues. CDR3 in DNA: TGCGCCAGCAGCTTGGGCAGGGAACAAGAGACCCAGTACTTC. Amino acids: CASSLGREQETQYF.

The chain combines TRBV4-3 with TRBJ1-2; D might be TRBD1 (6 bases). Germline assignment: CDR1 LGHNA and CDR2 YSLEER. CDR3 size: 15 residues. Trimming took off 0 bases at V and 4 bases at J, with 12 bases between the two ends. CDR3 in DNA: TGCGCCAGCAGCCAAGATAGGGGGGCTTTCTATGGCTACACCTTC. It codes for CASSQDRGAFYGYTF.

The gene calls are TRBV11-3 and TRBJ2-1, with TRBD2 matching over 10 bases. V trimming: 6 bases; J trimming: 3 bases; junction bases outside the gene matches: 11. The CDR3 has 17 amino acids. The germline V gene encodes CDR1 SGHNT and CDR2 YENEEA. The CDR3 spells CASSRSFLAGDYNEQFF. CDR3 coding DNA: TGTGCCAGCAGTCGGAGCTTTCTAGCGGGGGACTACAATGAGCAGTTCTTC.

This rearrangement joins TRBV29-1 to TRBJ1-1, with 8 bases that match TRBD1. Per germline, CDR1 SQVTM and CDR2 ANQGSEA. CDR3 length equals 13 residues. After removal of 0 bases from V and 5 bases from J, the junction contained 2 bases not matched to a gene. The CDR3 coding sequence is TGCAGCGTTGAAGACAGGGGGCTAACTGAAGCTTTCTTT. This encodes CSVEDRGLTEAFF.

Details on this clone: The identical CDR3 is also encoded by other nucleotide sequences in the sample. J is TRBJ2-7 and V is TRBV4-3, with D possibly being TRBD1 (6 bases). Germline V gene sequence: CDR1 LGHNA, CDR2 YSLEER. The V gene lost 0 bases and the J gene lost 3 bases, with 12 bases spanning the gap. The CDR3 sequence is 15 residues long. CDR3 sequence: CASSQERSGDYEQYF. The DNA for the CDR3 is TGCGCCAGCAGCCAAGAGAGGTCAGGGGACTACGAGCAGTACTTC.

The chain employs TRBV5-6 and TRBJ1-2; D gene ambiguous. This CDR3 spans 14 amino acids. The ends were cut back, 0 bases at V and 8 bases at J, with 14 bases in the middle. CDR1 and CDR2 from the germline V gene are SGHDT and YYEEEE. The CDR3 region is CASSLGLLMIGYTF. DNA for the CDR3: TGTGCCAGCAGCTTGGGCCTACTAATGATCGGCTACACCTTC.

This chain uses TRBV27 with TRBJ1-6; TRBD1 matches at 7 bases. Germline assignment: CDR1 MNHEY and CDR2 SMNVEV (reference sequence). The CDR3 extends over 13 amino acids. The V gene end was trimmed by 5 bases and the J gene end by 9 bases; junction bases not matched to a gene: 4. The CDR3 nucleotides are TGTGCCAGCAGTATGCAGGGGGGTTCACCCCTCCACTTT. Its translation is CASSMQGGSPLHF.

The CDR3 sequence is CASTLWAAPETQYF. CDR3 bases: TGTGCCAGCACCCTATGGGCGGCTCCGGAGACCCAGTACTTC. V usage is TRBV5-6 and J usage is TRBJ2-5; D gene uncertain. Germline V lookup: CDR1 SGHDT, CDR2 YYEEEE. CDR3 size: 14 residues. Trimming left V 6 bases short and J 5 bases short, with 17 bases between.

The sample holds one count of this clone. CDR3 DNA sequence: TGTGCCAGCAGCTTTTGGACGGGAGACTATGGCTACACCTTC. This translates into CASSFWTGDYGYTF. This chain links TRBV7-8 with TRBJ1-2; no firm D call. In germline, CDR1 is SGHVS, CDR2 FQNEAQ. The CDR3 loop spans 14 amino acids. Trimming removed 3 bases at V and 3 bases at J, with 11 bases between.

The V gene is TRBV7-9, the J gene TRBJ1-2; D is ambiguous. Trimming pared 5 bases from V and 1 base from J, leaving 8 bases between. Per the germline V gene, CDR1 is SEHNR and CDR2 is FQNEAQ (reference sequence). The CDR3 sequence is 13 residues long. CDR3: CASSHQVNYGYTF. The DNA for the CDR3 is TGTGCCAGCAGCCATCAGGTTAACTATGGCTACACCTTC.

V and J are TRBV6-5 and TRBJ1-4, with TRBD1 matching over 9 bases. V lost 0 bases, J lost 8 bases, and 4 bases stayed unmatched. Germline V gene data show CDR1 as MNHEY and CDR2 as SVGAGI. The CDR3 loop spans 15 amino acids. This CDR3 is CASSYSPTGGEKLFF. The CDR3 DNA reads TGTGCCAGCAGTTACTCTCCCACAGGGGGCGAAAAACTGTTTTTT.

The J gene is TRBJ2-2, the V gene TRBV7-3; unclear D gene. This CDR3 comprises 14 residues. Trimming took off 5 bases at V and 6 bases at J, with 13 bases between the two ends. CDR1 and CDR2 from the germline V gene are SGHTA and FQGTGA. CDR3 in DNA: TGTGCCAGCAGCATTGAAGGGTTTTCCGGGGAGCTGTTTTTT. This encodes CASSIEGFSGELFF. Full variable domain (remainder filled in from reference TRBV7-3 and TRBJ2-2): GAGVSQTPSNKVTEKGKYVELRCDPISGHTALYWYRQSLGQGPEFLIYFQGTGAADDSGLPNDRFFAVRPEGSVSTLKIQRTERGDSAVYLCASSIEGFSGELFFGEGSRLTVL.

This chain joins TRBV7-9 and TRBJ2-1; no definite D call. Trimming stripped 5 bases from V and 0 bases from J, with 11 bases between. CDR3 length equals 15 residues. Germline V CDR1 and CDR2: SEHNR, FQNEAQ (reference sequence). CDR3 bases: TGTGCCAGCAGCCCGACTTGGAGCTCCTACAATGAGCAGTTCTTC. Protein sequence: CASSPTWSSYNEQFF.

As for this clone: Distinct nucleotide sequences in the sample also encode this CDR3. The chain employs TRBV9 and TRBJ2-7; D is undetermined. Trimming took off 1 base at V and 3 bases at J, with 8 bases between the two ends. This CDR3 has 13 residues. Germline V gives CDR1 SGDLS, CDR2 YYNGEE. CDR3 nucleotide sequence: TGTGCCAGCAGCGTAACCCCAGGCTACGAGCAGTACTTC. As protein: CASSVTPGYEQYF.

V gene TRBV27 combines with J gene TRBJ1-4, with D possibly TRBD1 on 6 matching bases. The germline V and J ends were trimmed by 7 bases and 6 bases, with 12 bases remaining between them. CDR1 and CDR2 from the germline V gene are MNHEY and SMNVEV (reference sequence). The CDR3 has 13 residues. The CDR3 protein is CASMGGGDEKLFF. In DNA form, the CDR3 reads TGTGCCAGCATGGGTGGGGGCGATGAAAAACTGTTTTTT.

J is TRBJ2-7 and V is TRBV7-6, with D unresolved. The germline gives CDR1 SGHVS, CDR2 FNYEAQ. The CDR3 consists of 14 residues. V was trimmed by 1 base and J by 5 bases, leaving 12 bases between them. The CDR3: CASSLEGSPNEQYF. The CDR3 region has the DNA TGTGCCAGCAGCTTAGAGGGTTCCCCCAACGAGCAGTACTTC.

This clone came up once. This chain joins TRBV30 and TRBJ2-2, with D uncertain. V was clipped by 1 base and J by 6 bases, with 9 bases between them. Per the germline V gene, CDR1 is GTSNPN and CDR2 is SVGIG (reference sequence). The CDR3 spans 13 residues. Here the CDR3 reads CAWSEASPGELFF. As DNA, the CDR3 is TGTGCCTGGAGTGAAGCTAGTCCCGGGGAGCTGTTTTTT.

The CDR3 sequence: CASSALPLQVPDSPLHF. The DNA of the CDR3 is TGTGCCAGCAGTGCCCTTCCCTTACAGGTACCCGATTCACCCCTCCACTTT. The gene calls are TRBV2 and TRBJ1-6; weak D call: TRBD1 (5 bases). The CDR3 has 17 residues. The V gene lost 4 bases and the J gene lost 8 bases, with 21 bases spanning the gap. Germline V gene lookup returns CDR1 SNHLY and CDR2 FYNNEI.

The gene calls are TRBV7-9 and TRBJ1-3, with D unclear. Trimming left V 5 bases short and J 3 bases short, with 11 bases between. Germline V gene sequence: CDR1 SEHNR, CDR2 FQNEAQ (reference sequence). This CDR3 spans 14 amino acids. The CDR3: CASSLTEIGNTIYF. Here the CDR3 DNA reads TGTGCCAGCAGCCTCACTGAGATTGGAAACACCATATATTTT.

This chain links TRBV6-5 with TRBJ2-1; 12 bases map to TRBD2. Losses at the gene ends were 10 bases for V and 8 bases for J; bases not matched to a gene: 6. The germline CDR1 and CDR2 sequences are MNHEY and SVGAGI. The CDR3 sequence is 13 residues long. CDR3 in amino acids: CAIKTSGSYEQFF. The CDR3, as DNA: TGTGCCATCAAGACTAGCGGGAGTTATGAGCAGTTCTTC.

The CDR3 is CASSERGNGNTIYF. CDR3 DNA: TGTGCCAGCAGTGAACGCGGGAATGGAAACACCATATATTTT. V is TRBV6-1 and J is TRBJ1-3; no clear D gene. Per germline, CDR1 MNHNS and CDR2 SASEGT. Deletions cut 2 bases from V and 3 bases from J, with 8 bases between. CDR3 length: 14 residues.

This chain uses TRBV6-6 with TRBJ1-5, with D possibly TRBD1 on 6 matching bases. Germline V gene sequence: CDR1 MNHNY, CDR2 SVGAGI (reference sequence). With 5 bases removed from V and 5 bases from J, the gap between germline ends came to 16 bases. The CDR3 loop spans 15 amino acids. The CDR3 DNA reads as TGTGCCAGCAGTGTTAATACAGGGAGAGATCAGCCCCAGCATTTT. This translates into CASSVNTGRDQPQHF.

The chain employs TRBV5-6 and TRBJ1-1; D gene ambiguous. The V end lost 4 bases, the J end lost 3 bases, and 16 bases lay between the germline ends. Germline CDR1 is SGHDT and CDR2 is YYEEEE. This CDR3 region has 15 residues. This CDR3 reads CASSPTLGEDTEAFF. Here the CDR3 DNA reads TGTGCCAGCAGCCCTACTCTCGGGGAAGACACTGAAGCTTTCTTT.

Notes on this clone: Other DNA sequences in the sample encode the same CDR3. The gene calls are TRBV9 and TRBJ2-7; 10 bases map to TRBD2. Germline CDR1 is SGDLS and CDR2 is YYNGEE. V lost 0 bases to trimming and J lost 5 bases; unmatched junction nucleotides: 2. The CDR3 has 14 residues. CDR3: CASSVDGLADEQYF. CDR3 DNA: TGTGCCAGCAGCGTAGATGGACTAGCGGACGAGCAGTACTTC.

This chain joins TRBV29-1 and TRBJ2-1, with D hard to call. Trimming stripped 5 bases from V and 1 base from J, with 6 bases between. CDR3 size: 12 residues. CDR1 SQVTM and CDR2 ANQGSEA come from the germline V gene. This chain's CDR3 is CSVSESYNEQFF. The CDR3 nucleotides are TGCAGCGTTAGTGAGTCCTACAATGAGCAGTTCTTC.

The chain combines TRBV13 with TRBJ2-5; no reliable D call. Trimming took off 1 base at V and 4 bases at J, with 10 bases between the two ends. Germline CDR1 is PRHDT and CDR2 is FYEKMQ (reference sequence). This CDR3 has 14 residues. CDR3 protein: CASSLETNGETQYF. CDR3 DNA sequence: TGTGCCAGCAGCTTAGAAACGAACGGAGAGACCCAGTACTTC.